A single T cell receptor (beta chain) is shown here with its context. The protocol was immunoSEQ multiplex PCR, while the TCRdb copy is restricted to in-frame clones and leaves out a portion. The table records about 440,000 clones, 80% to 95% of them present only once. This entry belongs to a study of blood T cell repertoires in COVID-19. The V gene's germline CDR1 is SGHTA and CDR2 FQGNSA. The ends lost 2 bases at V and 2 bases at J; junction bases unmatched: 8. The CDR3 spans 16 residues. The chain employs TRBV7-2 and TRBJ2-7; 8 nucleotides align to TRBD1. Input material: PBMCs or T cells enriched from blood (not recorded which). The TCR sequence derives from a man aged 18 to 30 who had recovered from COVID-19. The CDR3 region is CASSLPDRGAPYEQYF. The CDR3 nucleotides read TGTGCCAGCAGCTTACCCGACAGGGGAGCCCCCTACGAGCAGTACTTC.